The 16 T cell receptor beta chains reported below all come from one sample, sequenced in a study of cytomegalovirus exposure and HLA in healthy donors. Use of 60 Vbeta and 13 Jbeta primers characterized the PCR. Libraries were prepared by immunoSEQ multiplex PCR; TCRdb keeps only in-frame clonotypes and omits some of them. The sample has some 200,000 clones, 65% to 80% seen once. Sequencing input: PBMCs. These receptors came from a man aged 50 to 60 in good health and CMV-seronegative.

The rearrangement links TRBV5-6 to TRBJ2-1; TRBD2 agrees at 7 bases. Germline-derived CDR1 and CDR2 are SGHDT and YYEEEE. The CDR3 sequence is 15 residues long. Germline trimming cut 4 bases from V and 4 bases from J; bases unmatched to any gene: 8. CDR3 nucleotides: TGTGCCAGCAGCCCCCTGGGGGGGGGATACAATGAGCAGTTCTTC. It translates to CASSPLGGGYNEQFF.

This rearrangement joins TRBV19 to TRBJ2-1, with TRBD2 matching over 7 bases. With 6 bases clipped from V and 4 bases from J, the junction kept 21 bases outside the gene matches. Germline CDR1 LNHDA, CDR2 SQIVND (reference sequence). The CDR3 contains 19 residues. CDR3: CASSLTERDPTPLYNEQFF. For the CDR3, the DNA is TGTGCCAGTAGCTTAACAGAGCGGGACCCCACCCCATTATACAATGAGCAGTTCTTC. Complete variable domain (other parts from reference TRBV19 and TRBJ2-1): DGGITQSPKYLFRKEGQNVTLSCEQNLNHDAMYWYRQDPGQGLRLIYYSQIVNDFQKGDIAEGYSVSREKKESFPLTVTSAQKNPTAFYLCASSLTERDPTPLYNEQFFGPGTRLTVL.

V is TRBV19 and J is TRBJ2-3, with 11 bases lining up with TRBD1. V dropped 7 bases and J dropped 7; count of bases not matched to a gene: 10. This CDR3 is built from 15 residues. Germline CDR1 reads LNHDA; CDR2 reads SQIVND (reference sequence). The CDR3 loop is CASINPGQGGNTQYF. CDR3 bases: TGTGCCAGTATCAACCCGGGACAGGGGGGAAATACGCAGTATTTT.

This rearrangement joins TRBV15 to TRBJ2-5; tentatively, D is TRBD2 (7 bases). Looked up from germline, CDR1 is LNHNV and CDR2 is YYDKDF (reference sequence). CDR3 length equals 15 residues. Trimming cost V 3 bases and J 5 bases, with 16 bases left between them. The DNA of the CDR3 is TGTGCCACCAGCAGGGCTACAGAGGGGGGGGAGACCCAGTACTTC. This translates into CATSRATEGGETQYF. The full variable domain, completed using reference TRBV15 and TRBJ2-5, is DAMVIQNPRYQVTQFGKPVTLSCSQTLNHNVMYWYQQKSSQAPKLLFHYYDKDFNNEADTPDNFQSRRPNTSFCFLDIRSPGLGDTAMYLCATSRATEGGETQYFGPGTRLLVL.

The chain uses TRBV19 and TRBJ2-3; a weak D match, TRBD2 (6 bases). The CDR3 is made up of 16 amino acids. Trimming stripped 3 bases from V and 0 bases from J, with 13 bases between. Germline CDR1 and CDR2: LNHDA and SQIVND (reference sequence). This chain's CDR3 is CASSIRTGTSTDTQYF. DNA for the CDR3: TGTGCCAGTAGTATTAGGACCGGGACTAGCACAGATACGCAGTATTTT.

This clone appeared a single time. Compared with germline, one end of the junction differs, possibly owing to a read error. This CDR3 is CANSIGSGRDEQYF. CDR3 in DNA: TGTGCCAATAGTATTGGGTCTGGGCGGGACGAGCAGTACTTC. The chain links TRBV19 to TRBJ2-7, with D possibly matching TRBD2 (5 bases). The germline gives CDR1 LNHDA, CDR2 SQIVND (reference sequence). CDR3 length: 14 amino acids.

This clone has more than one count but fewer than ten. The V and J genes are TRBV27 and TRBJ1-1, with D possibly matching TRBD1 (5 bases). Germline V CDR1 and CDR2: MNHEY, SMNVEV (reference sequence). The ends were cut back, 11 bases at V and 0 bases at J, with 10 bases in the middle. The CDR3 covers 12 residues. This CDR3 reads CAAGHLNTEAFF. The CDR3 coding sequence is TGTGCCGCAGGGCACTTGAACACTGAAGCTTTCTTT.

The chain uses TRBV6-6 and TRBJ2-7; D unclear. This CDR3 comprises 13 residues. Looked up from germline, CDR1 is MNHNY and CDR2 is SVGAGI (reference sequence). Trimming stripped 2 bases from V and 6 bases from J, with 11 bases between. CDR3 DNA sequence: TGTGCCAGCAGTTACCGTCTAGGTGGCGAGCAGTACTTC. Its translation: CASSYRLGGEQYF.

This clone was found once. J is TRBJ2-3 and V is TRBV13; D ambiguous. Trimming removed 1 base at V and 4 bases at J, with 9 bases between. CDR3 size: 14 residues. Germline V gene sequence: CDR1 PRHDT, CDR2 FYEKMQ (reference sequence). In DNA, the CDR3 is TGTGCCAGCAGCTTAGAACAGCAGTCAGATACGCAGTATTTT. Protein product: CASSLEQQSDTQYF. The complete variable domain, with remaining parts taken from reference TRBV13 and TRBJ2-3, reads AAGVIQSPRHLIKEKRETATLKCYPIPRHDTVYWYQQGPGQDPQFLISFYEKMQSDKGSIPDRFSAQQFSDYHSELNMSSLELGDSALYFCASSLEQQSDTQYFGPGTRLTVL.

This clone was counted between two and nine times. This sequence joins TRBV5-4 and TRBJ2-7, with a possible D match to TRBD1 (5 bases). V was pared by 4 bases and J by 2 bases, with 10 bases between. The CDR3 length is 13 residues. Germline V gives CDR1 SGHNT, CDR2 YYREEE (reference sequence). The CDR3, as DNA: TGTGCCAGCAGCCCTGGGGCTGCCTACGAGCAGTACTTC. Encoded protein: CASSPGAAYEQYF.

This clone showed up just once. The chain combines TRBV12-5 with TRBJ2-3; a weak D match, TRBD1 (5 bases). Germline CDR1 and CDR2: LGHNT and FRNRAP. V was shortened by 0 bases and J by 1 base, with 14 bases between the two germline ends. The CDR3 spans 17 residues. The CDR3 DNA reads TGTGCTAGTGGTTTGGTATCTGGGGCGGTTGGCACAGATACGCAGTATTTT. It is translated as CASGLVSGAVGTDTQYF.

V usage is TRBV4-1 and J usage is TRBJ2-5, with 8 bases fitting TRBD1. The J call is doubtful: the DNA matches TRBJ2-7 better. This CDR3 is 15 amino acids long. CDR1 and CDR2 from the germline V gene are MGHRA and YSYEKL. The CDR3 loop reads CASSLGTRDRYEQYF. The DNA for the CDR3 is TGCGCCAGCAGCCTAGGGACCAGGGACAGGTACGAGCAGTACTTC.

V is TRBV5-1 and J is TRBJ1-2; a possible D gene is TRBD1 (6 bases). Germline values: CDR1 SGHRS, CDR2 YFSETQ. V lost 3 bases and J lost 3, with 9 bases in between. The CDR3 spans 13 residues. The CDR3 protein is CASSSSGDYGYTF. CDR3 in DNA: TGCGCCAGCAGCTCATCAGGGGACTATGGCTACACCTTC. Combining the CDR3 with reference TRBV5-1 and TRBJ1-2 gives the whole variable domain KAGVTQTPRYLIKTRGQQVTLSCSPISGHRSVSWYQQTPGQGLQFLFEYFSETQRNKGNFPGRFSGRQFSNSRSEMNVSTLELGDSALYLCASSSSGDYGYTFGSGTRLTVV.

The CDR3 DNA sequence: TGTGCCAGCTGCCCGGGACAGGGGAAGGAGACCCAGTACTTC. Translation: CASCPGQGKETQYF. This chain joins TRBV2 and TRBJ2-5; TRBD1 agrees at 10 bases. Germline loops: CDR1 SNHLY, CDR2 FYNNEI. V trimming: 8 bases; J trimming: 5 bases; junction bases outside the gene matches: 8. CDR3 length equals 14 residues. Full variable domain (remainder filled in from reference TRBV2 and TRBJ2-5): EPEVTQTPSHQVTQMGQEVILRCVPISNHLYFYWYRQILGQKVEFLVSFYNNEISEKSEIFDDQFSVERPDGSNFTLKIRSTKLEDSAMYFCASCPGQGKETQYFGPGTRLLVL.

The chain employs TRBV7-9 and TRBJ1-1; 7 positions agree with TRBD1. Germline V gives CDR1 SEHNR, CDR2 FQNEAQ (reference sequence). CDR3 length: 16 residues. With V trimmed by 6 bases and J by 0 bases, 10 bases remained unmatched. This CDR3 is CASRPRPGQMNTEAFF. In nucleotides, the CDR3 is TGTGCCAGCAGACCTCGTCCGGGACAGATGAACACTGAAGCTTTCTTT.

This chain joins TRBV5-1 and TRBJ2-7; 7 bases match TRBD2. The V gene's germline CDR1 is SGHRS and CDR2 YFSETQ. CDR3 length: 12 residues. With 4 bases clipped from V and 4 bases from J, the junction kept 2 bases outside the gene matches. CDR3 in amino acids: CASSLGGYEQYF. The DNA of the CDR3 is TGCGCCAGCAGCCTCGGGGGGTACGAGCAGTACTTC.